These 5 T cell receptor beta chains were all obtained from the same sample, sequenced in a study of T cells in localized non-small cell lung cancer. Sequencing used immunoSEQ multiplex PCR; TCRdb keeps in-frame clones, though not all of them. The sample lists about 24,000 clones; 75% to 90% were seen once. The starting material was peripheral blood, obtained before any cancer treatment. The receptors shown here come from a male donor at least 60 years old with stage II squamous cell lung carcinoma.

The chain recombines TRBV7-9 with TRBJ2-3; TRBD1 matches 10 bases. This CDR3 is 17 amino acids long. Germline-derived CDR1 and CDR2 are SEHNR and FQNEAQ (reference sequence). Trimming at V came to 4 bases and at J to 4 bases, leaving 11 bases not matched to a gene. CDR3 coding DNA: TGTGCCAGCAGCTGGTATACCGGGACAGGGGAGGCAGATACGCAGTATTTT. It translates to CASSWYTGTGEADTQYF.

The chain recombines TRBV7-2 with TRBJ1-4; maybe TRBD1 (5 bases). Trimming shortened V by 1 base and J by 0 bases, and 9 bases separated the two germline ends. The CDR3 is 16 residues long. CDR1 is SGHTA, CDR2 FQGNSA, per germline. The DNA for the CDR3 is TGTGCCAGCAGCTTAGGACAGTATCCAACTAATGAAAAACTGTTTTTT. It codes for CASSLGQYPTNEKLFF.

V is TRBV7-2 and J is TRBJ2-5; 8 bases fit TRBD2. The CDR3 totals 17 residues. Germline V CDR1 and CDR2: SGHTA, FQGNSA. V lost 2 bases and J lost 4; bases outside the gene matches: 12. CDR3 DNA sequence: TGTGCCAGCAGCTTACTTGGGAGCCGGACTAGCCCAGAGACCCAGTACTTC. Amino acids: CASSLLGSRTSPETQYF.

The gene calls are TRBV7-3 and TRBJ2-1; perhaps D is TRBD1 or TRBD2 (5 bases each). The CDR3 runs to 12 residues. CDR1 and CDR2 (germline): SGHTA, FQGTGA. Trimming cost V 4 bases and J 7 bases, with 8 bases left between them. The CDR3 DNA reads as TGTGCCAGCAGCTCCGAGGGGAATGAGCAGTTCTTC. Protein sequence: CASSSEGNEQFF.

The V gene is TRBV5-1, the J gene TRBJ2-2; D is uncertain. The CDR3 sequence is 14 residues long. Trimming cost V 1 base and J 6 bases, with 10 bases left between them. CDR1 SGHRS and CDR2 YFSETQ come from the germline V gene. CDR3 coding DNA: TGCGCCAGCAGCTTGAGCCTGTCGGCCGGGGAGCTGTTTTTT. Its protein product is CASSLSLSAGELFF.